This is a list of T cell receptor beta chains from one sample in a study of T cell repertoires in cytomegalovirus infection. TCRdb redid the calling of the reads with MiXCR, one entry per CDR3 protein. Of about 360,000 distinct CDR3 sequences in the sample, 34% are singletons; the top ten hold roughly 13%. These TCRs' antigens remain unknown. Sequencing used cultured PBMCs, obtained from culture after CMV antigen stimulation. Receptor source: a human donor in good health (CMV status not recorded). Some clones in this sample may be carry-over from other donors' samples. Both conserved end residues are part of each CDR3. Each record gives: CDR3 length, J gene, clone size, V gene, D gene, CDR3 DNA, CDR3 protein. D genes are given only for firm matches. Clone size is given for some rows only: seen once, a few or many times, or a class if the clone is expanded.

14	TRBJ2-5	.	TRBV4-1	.	TGCGCCAGCAGCCAAGCAAACAGGGAAGAGACCCAGTACTTC	CASSQANREETQYF
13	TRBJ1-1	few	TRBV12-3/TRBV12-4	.	TGTGCCAGCAGTTTGTCGACGGCCCGCGTAGCTTTCTTT	CASSLSTARVAFF
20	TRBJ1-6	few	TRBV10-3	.	TGTGCCATCAGTGAGTCGACTGAATTTCGGGGGGCCGGATTTAATTCACCCCTCCACTTT	CAISESTEFRGAGFNSPLHF
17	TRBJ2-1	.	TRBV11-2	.	TGTGCCAGCAGCTTTGGTACCTGGGCAGGCTCCTACAATGAGCAGTTCTTC	CASSFGTWAGSYNEQFF
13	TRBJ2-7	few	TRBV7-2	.	TGTGCCAGCAGCTTAGAACTCCCCGCTGAGCAGTACTTC	CASSLELPAEQYF
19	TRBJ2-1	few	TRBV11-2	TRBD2	TGTGCCAGCAGCTCCCGGGGTAGCGGGGACCTCCAAACCTACAATGAGCAGTTCTTC	CASSSRGSGDLQTYNEQFF
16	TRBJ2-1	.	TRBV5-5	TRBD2	TGTGCCAGCAGCTTTTTGCCGGGAGGGCCCCACGATGAGCAGTTCTTC	CASSFLPGGPHDEQFF
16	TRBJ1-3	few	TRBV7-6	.	TGTGCCAGCAGCTTAGTTTCCCTTAACTCTGGAAACACCATATATTTT	CASSLVSLNSGNTIYF
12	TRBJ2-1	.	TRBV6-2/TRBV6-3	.	TGTGCCAGCAGCTGGGATGTCAATGAGCAGTTCTTC	CASSWDVNEQFF
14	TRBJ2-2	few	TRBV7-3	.	TGTGCCAGCAGCGTGCGTCCGGCCACCGGGGAGCTGTTTTTT	CASSVRPATGELFF
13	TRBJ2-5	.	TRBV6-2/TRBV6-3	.	TGTGCCAGCAGACGACCGGGGAGGGAGACCCAGTACTTC	CASRRPGRETQYF
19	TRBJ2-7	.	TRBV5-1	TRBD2	TGCGCCAGCAGTGCCGGGGCACTAGCGGGAATTAAGCTTTCTTCCGAGCAGTACTTC	CASSAGALAGIKLSSEQYF
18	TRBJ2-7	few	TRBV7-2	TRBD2	TGTGCCAGCAGCTTAGTGAGGCTAGCGGGAGGAACCCCCTACGAGCAGTACTTC	CASSLVRLAGGTPYEQYF
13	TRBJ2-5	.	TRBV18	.	TGTGCCAGCTCACGTGGAGAGCAAGAGACCCAGTACTTC	CASSRGEQETQYF
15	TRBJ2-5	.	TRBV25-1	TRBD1	TGTGCCAGCAGTGACTTTGGACAGGGGGAACAGACCCAGTACTTC	CASSDFGQGEQTQYF
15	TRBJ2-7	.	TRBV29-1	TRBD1	TGCAGCGTTCAACTGCTGCAGGGGGCCGTATACGAGCAGTACTTC	CSVQLLQGAVYEQYF
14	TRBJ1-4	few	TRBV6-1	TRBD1	TGTGCCAGCAGCCCCGGGACAGGGTTTGTAAAACTGTTTTTT	CASSPGTGFVKLFF
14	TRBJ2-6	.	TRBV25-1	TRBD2	TGTGCCAGCCGCGGACTAGGAGAGGCCAACGTCCTGACTTTC	CASRGLGEANVLTF
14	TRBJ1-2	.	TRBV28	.	TGTGCCAGCAGTTTGGTGGAAGCTAACTATGGCTACACCTTC	CASSLVEANYGYTF
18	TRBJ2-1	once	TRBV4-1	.	TGCGCCAGCAGTCTACCTAGGGGTCCCTCCATCTCCTACAATGAGCAGTTCTTC	CASSLPRGPSISYNEQFF
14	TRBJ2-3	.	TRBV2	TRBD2	TGTGCCAGCAGCCTAGCGGGAGGGTTAGGAACGCAGTATTTT	CASSLAGGLGTQYF
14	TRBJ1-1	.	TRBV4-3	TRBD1	TGCGCCAGCAGCCAAACCTTAGGGACAGGTGAAGCTTTCTTT	CASSQTLGTGEAFF
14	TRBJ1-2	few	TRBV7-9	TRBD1	TGTGCCAGCAGCACGCGGGACAGCGACTATGGCTACACCTTC	CASSTRDSDYGYTF
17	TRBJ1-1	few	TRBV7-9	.	TGTGCCAGCAGCCCCGTCCGGGCAGGGTATATGAACACTGAAGCTTTCTTT	CASSPVRAGYMNTEAFF
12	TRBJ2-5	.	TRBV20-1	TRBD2	TGCAGTGCCAGCCGCGGGGGGGAGACCCAGTACTTC	CSASRGGETQYF
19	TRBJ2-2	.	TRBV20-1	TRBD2	TGCAGTGCTAGACCGCTCTACGGACTAGCGGGAGGTCGGACCGGGGAGCTGTTTTTT	CSARPLYGLAGGRTGELFF
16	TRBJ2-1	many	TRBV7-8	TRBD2	TGTGCCAGCAGCCCCCGGGGTAGCGGGAGGGACAATGAGCAGTTCTTC	CASSPRGSGRDNEQFF
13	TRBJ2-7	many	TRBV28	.	TGTGCCAGCAGTTTCCAACCCCCCTACGAGCAGTACTTC	CASSFQPPYEQYF
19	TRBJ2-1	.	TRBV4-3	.	TGCGCCAGCAGCCAAGATTATAGGGGATCCAATAATAAACGCAATGAGCAGTTCTTC	CASSQDYRGSNNKRNEQFF
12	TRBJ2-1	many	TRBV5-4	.	TGTGCCAGCAGTTCTATTTACAATGAGCAGTTCTTC	CASSSIYNEQFF
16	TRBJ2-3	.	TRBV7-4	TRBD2	TGTGCCAGCAGCTCTGGGACTAGCGGACCCACAGATACGCAGTATTTT	CASSSGTSGPTDTQYF
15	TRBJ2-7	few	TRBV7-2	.	TGTGCCAGCAGCCAAACCTCGTACGGGAGTTACGAGCAGTACTTC	CASSQTSYGSYEQYF
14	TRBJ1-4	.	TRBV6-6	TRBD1	TGTGCCATCTCCTCCCAGGGGGGGAGTGAAAAACTGTTTTTT	CAISSQGGSEKLFF
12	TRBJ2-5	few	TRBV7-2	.	TGTGCCAGCAGCACGCAGCAAGAGACCCAGTACTTC	CASSTQQETQYF
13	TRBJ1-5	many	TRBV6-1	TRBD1	TGTGCCAGCAATTCACAGGGGCGTCAGCCCCAGCATTTT	CASNSQGRQPQHF
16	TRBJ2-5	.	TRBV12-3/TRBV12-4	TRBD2	TGTGCCAGCAGCAGAACTAGCGGGAAAATTGGAGAGACCCAGTACTTC	CASSRTSGKIGETQYF
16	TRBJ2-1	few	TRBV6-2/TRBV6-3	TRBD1	TGTGCCAGCAGTTACCGTCGGGACAGGGGGAACAATGAGCAGTTCTTC	CASSYRRDRGNNEQFF
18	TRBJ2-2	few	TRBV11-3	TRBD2	TGTGCCAGCAGCTCGCTGGGACTAGCGGGAAATCTTGCCGGGGAGCTGTTTTTT	CASSSLGLAGNLAGELFF
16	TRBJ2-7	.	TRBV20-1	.	TGCAGTGCTAGAGATCGGGGGCGGATCCCAGACTACGAGCAGTACTTC	CSARDRGRIPDYEQYF
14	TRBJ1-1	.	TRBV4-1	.	TGCGCCAGCAGCCAAGTCGGGGTGAACACTGAAGCTTTCTTT	CASSQVGVNTEAFF
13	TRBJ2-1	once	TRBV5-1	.	TGCGCCAGCGGGGGGTTCTCTCTGGCTGAGCAGTTCTTC	CASGGFSLAEQFF
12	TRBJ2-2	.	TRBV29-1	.	TGCAGCACAGGACAGAACACCGGGGAGCTGTTTTTT	CSTGQNTGELFF
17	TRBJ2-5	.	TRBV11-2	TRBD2	TGTGCCAGCGGAGGCCTTAAGGCTAGCGGATACCAAGAGACCCAGTACTTC	CASGGLKASGYQETQYF
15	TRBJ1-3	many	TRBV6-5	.	TGTGCCAGCAGTTACTCTAGGGGCTCTGGAAACACCATATATTTT	CASSYSRGSGNTIYF
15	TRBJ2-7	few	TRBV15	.	TGTGCCACCAGCAGAGATCGTGGGGCAACCTACGAGCAGTACTTC	CATSRDRGATYEQYF
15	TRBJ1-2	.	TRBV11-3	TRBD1	TGTGCCAGCAGCTTAGATAACAGGGGGACCCATGGCTACACCTTC	CASSLDNRGTHGYTF
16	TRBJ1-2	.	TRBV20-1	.	TGCAGTGCTACCCCAGTGACTCCTGATCCTAACTATGGCTACACCTTC	CSATPVTPDPNYGYTF
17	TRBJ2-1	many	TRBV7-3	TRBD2	TGTGCCAGCAGCCCTTCCTTTACTAGCGGGATAAAGAATGAGCAGTTCTTC	CASSPSFTSGIKNEQFF
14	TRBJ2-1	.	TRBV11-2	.	TGTGCCAGCAGCTCCCGGGAGTGGCACAATGAGCAGTTCTTC	CASSSREWHNEQFF
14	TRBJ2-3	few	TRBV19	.	TGTGCCAGTAGTACTGGCAGGGGGGCAGATACGCAGTATTTT	CASSTGRGADTQYF
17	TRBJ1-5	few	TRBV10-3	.	TGTGCCATCAGTGACTCGGTGGCAGGAGGTGTCAATCAGCCCCAGCATTTT	CAISDSVAGGVNQPQHF
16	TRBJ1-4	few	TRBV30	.	TGTGCCTGGAGTGAAAATCTTGCAGGCAGAAATGAAAAACTGTTTTTT	CAWSENLAGRNEKLFF
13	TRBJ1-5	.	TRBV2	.	TGTGCCAGCAGTGCCGGGACACTTCAGCCCCAGCATTTT	CASSAGTLQPQHF
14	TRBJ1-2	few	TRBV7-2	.	TGTGCCAGCAGCTTCCCGGGGACAAACTATGGCTACACCTTC	CASSFPGTNYGYTF
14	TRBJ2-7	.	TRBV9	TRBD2	TGTGCCAGCAGCCCCCGGGTAGCGGGAGCAGGACAGTACTTC	CASSPRVAGAGQYF
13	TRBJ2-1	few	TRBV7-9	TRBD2	TGTGCCAGCAGTCCAAGCGGGAGCAGTGAGCAGTTCTTC	CASSPSGSSEQFF
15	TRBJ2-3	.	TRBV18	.	TGTGCCAGCTCACAGCTAGCGAATCTTGCAGATACGCAGTATTTT	CASSQLANLADTQYF
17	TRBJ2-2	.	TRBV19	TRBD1	TGTGCCAGTAGTCCACGACCGGGACAGGGGGCTGTCGGGGAGCTGTTTTTT	CASSPRPGQGAVGELFF
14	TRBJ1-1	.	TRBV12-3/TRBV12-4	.	TGTGCCAGCAGCCCGACACCCATGAACACTGAAGCTTTCTTT	CASSPTPMNTEAFF